Presented here are 19 T cell receptor beta chains from one specimen sequenced in a study of T cell repertoires in cytomegalovirus infection. TCRdb passed the reads through MiXCR, listing each CDR3 protein once. Of hundreds of thousands of distinct CDR3 sequences listed, 20% to 25% are singletons. Sequencing was done on a sample of CD8+ T cells from PBMCs. The source is a human donor in good health (CMV status not recorded). Some clones in this sample may be carry-over from other donors' samples.

This clonotype was observed a single time. V is TRBV7-2 and J is TRBJ2-1; possible D gene TRBD1, 6 bases. Germline CDR1 SGHTA, CDR2 FQGNSA. V was clipped by 0 bases and J by 8 bases, with 17 bases between them. The CDR3 is 16 amino acids. In DNA, the CDR3 is TGTGCCAGCAGCTTAGCCCAGGGGCCCCCTCTGGATGAGCAGTTCTTC. Translated, it gives CASSLAQGPPLDEQFF.

The chain recombines TRBV7-8 with TRBJ1-5, with a tentative D call TRBD1 (6 bases). Trimming took off 2 bases at V and 5 bases at J, with 10 bases between the two ends. Germline values: CDR1 SGHVS, CDR2 FQNEAQ. The CDR3 covers 14 residues. The CDR3 reads CASSLLGADQPQHF. The CDR3 DNA sequence: TGTGCCAGCAGCTTATTGGGGGCGGATCAGCCCCAGCATTTT.

The J gene is TRBJ2-4, the V gene TRBV28; the match to TRBD2 covers 8 bases. The CDR3 totals 18 residues. CDR1 MDHEN and CDR2 SYDVKM come from the germline V gene. V lost 0 bases to trimming and J lost 1 base; unmatched junction nucleotides: 8. The CDR3 here is CASSLWGGGTSAKNIQYF. Here the CDR3 DNA reads TGTGCCAGCAGTTTATGGGGCGGGGGGACTTCGGCCAAAAACATTCAGTACTTC.

This clonotype has at least ten counts. The V gene is TRBV7-9, the J gene TRBJ1-5, with D tentatively TRBD1 (6 bases). V lost 4 bases, J lost 0 bases, and 13 bases lay in between. The germline V gene has CDR1 SEHNR and CDR2 FQNEAQ (reference sequence). CDR3 length: 16 amino acids. The CDR3 DNA is TGTGCCAGCAGCTCATCCCAGGGGAATAGCAATCAGCCCCAGCATTTT. Translating gives CASSSSQGNSNQPQHF.

Remarks on this clonotype: It may be a read error: a sequence one base away is much more abundant. The chain recombines TRBV27 with TRBJ1-5; D gene unclear. Germline CDR1 reads MNHEY; CDR2 reads SMNVEV (reference sequence). Between the trimmed V and J ends, which lost 3 bases and 0 bases, there was a span of 9 bases. The CDR3 consists of 15 residues. CDR3 in amino acids: CASSFEGNSNQPQHF. As DNA, the CDR3 is TGTGCCAGCAGTTTTGAAGGGAATAGCAATCAGCCCCAGCATTTT.

This clonotype was found many times. V usage is TRBV7-2 and J usage is TRBJ2-3; 8 bases align to TRBD1. J lost 0 bases, V lost 5 bases, and 7 bases had no gene match. The CDR3 sequence is 16 residues long. The germline V gene has CDR1 SGHTA and CDR2 FQGNSA. CDR3 bases: TGTGCCAGCAGCCCTCCCGGGACAGGTAGCACAGATACGCAGTATTTT. This codes for CASSPPGTGSTDTQYF. The full variable domain, completed using reference TRBV7-2 and TRBJ2-3, is GAGVSQSPSNKVTEKGKDVELRCDPISGHTALYWYRQSLGQGLEFLIYFQGNSAPDKSGLPSDRFSAERTGGSVSTLTIQRTQQEDSAVYLCASSPPGTGSTDTQYFGPGTRLTVL.

This clonotype was picked up a small number of times. Here the CDR3 reads CSVEEGAGYTF. Here the CDR3 DNA reads TGCAGCGTTGAAGAGGGGGCTGGCTACACCTTC. The chain has TRBV29-1 and TRBJ1-2, with a tentative D call TRBD1 (6 bases). The CDR3 loop spans 11 amino acids. The germline CDR1 and CDR2 sequences are SQVTM and ANQGSEA. V was trimmed by 0 bases and J by 7 bases, leaving 6 bases between them.

A single count supports this clonotype. This chain links TRBV12-3 or TRBV12-4 with TRBJ1-1; a weak D match, TRBD1 (5 bases). Trimming took 6 bases from V and 5 from J, leaving 16 bases between them. CDR3 size: 14 residues. The CDR3, as DNA: TGTGCCAGCAGCTACATCGGGGGTGAGACTGAAGCTTTCTTT. It codes for CASSYIGGETEAFF.

Worth noting for this clonotype: It may be a read error: a sequence one base away is much more abundant. The CDR3 does not close with the conserved phenylalanine or tryptophan, likely indicating a read error. The rearrangement joins TRBV5-4 to TRBJ2-3; possibly TRBD1 or TRBD2 for D (5 bases each). Deletions cut 5 bases from V and 4 bases from J, with 20 bases between. The CDR3 is 16 amino acids. Germline V gene sequence: CDR1 SGHNT, CDR2 YYREEE (reference sequence). The chain's CDR3 is CASSWEGTSPADTQYS. The CDR3 DNA reads TGTGCCAGCAGTTGGGAAGGGACCTCACCGGCAGATACGCAGTATTCT.

This clonotype was observed at least ten times. The V and J genes are TRBV11-1 and TRBJ1-1, with D unclear. Between the trimmed V and J ends, which lost 5 bases and 3 bases, there was a span of 16 bases. The CDR3 is 15 residues long. Germline V gives CDR1 SGHAT, CDR2 FQDESV (reference sequence). CDR3 residues: CASSPELVGDTEAFF. DNA for the CDR3: TGTGCCAGCAGCCCCGAACTTGTAGGAGACACTGAAGCTTTCTTT.

This chain connects TRBV11-2 to TRBJ2-6; tentative D call: TRBD1 (6 bases). V gave up 8 bases and J gave up 0 bases, with 14 bases separating them. CDR1 and CDR2 from the germline V gene are SGHAT and FQNNGV. The length of the CDR3 is 16 residues. The CDR3 region is CASRDMVTSGANVLTF. The CDR3 DNA reads TGTGCCAGCCGGGACATGGTTACCTCTGGGGCCAACGTCCTGACTTTC.

The chain recombines TRBV5-1 with TRBJ2-2; 10 bases line up with TRBD2. The CDR3 has 17 amino acids. The germline V gene encodes CDR1 SGHRS and CDR2 YFSETQ. The V gene end was trimmed by 3 bases and the J gene end by 1 base; junction bases not matched to a gene: 6. CDR3 sequence: CASSSHTSGVNTGELFF. Written as DNA, the CDR3 is TGCGCCAGCAGCTCCCATACTAGCGGGGTGAACACCGGGGAGCTGTTTTTT.

The V call is TRBV14, the J call TRBJ2-3; weak D call: TRBD1 (6 bases). The CDR3 has 15 residues. Germline V gene data show CDR1 as SGHDN and CDR2 as FVKESK. Trimming pared 4 bases from V and 6 bases from J, leaving 17 bases between. The CDR3 here is CASSRWDTPGDTQYF. CDR3 in DNA: TGTGCCAGCAGCCGATGGGACACCCCGGGGGATACGCAGTATTTT.

This clonotype has only a few counts. The rearrangement joins TRBV11-3 to TRBJ2-1, with TRBD2 matching over 11 bases. The V and J ends lost 5 bases and 5 bases, in that order; junction bases with no gene match: 8. Germline CDR1 is SGHNT and CDR2 is YENEEA. The CDR3 covers 16 residues. In nucleotides, the CDR3 is TGTGCCAGCAGCCCGGGACTAGCGGAAATAGACAATGAGCAGTTCTTC. Translation gives CASSPGLAEIDNEQFF.

This clonotype was seen at least ten times. This chain connects TRBV7-2 to TRBJ2-4; no reliable D call. Trimming pared 1 base from V and 2 bases from J, leaving 18 bases between. The CDR3 covers 18 residues. Germline V gene sequence: CDR1 SGHTA, CDR2 FQGNSA. CDR3 nucleotide sequence: TGTGCCAGCAGCTTAGTAACTCGGATGGCCTCTACCAAAAACATTCAGTACTTC. As protein: CASSLVTRMASTKNIQYF.

This clonotype came up many times. V is TRBV19 and J is TRBJ2-1, with D possibly TRBD2 on 6 matching bases. The CDR3 runs 13 residues. Germline V gene data show CDR1 as LNHDA and CDR2 as SQIVND (reference sequence). Trimming cost V 1 base and J 7 bases, with 8 bases left between them. The CDR3, as DNA: TGTGCCAGTAGTATAGTAGCGGCAAATGAGCAGTTCTTC. It translates to CASSIVAANEQFF.

For this clonotype: A much bigger clone sits one base away, suggesting this may be a read error. J is TRBJ2-3 and V is TRBV12-3 or TRBV12-4, with D possibly being TRBD2 (5 bases). The CDR3 is 15 amino acids. CDR3 sequence: CASSPTGLATDTLYF. CDR3 nucleotides: TGTGCCAGCAGTCCCACCGGGCTAGCAACAGATACGCTGTATTTT.

This clonotype appeared a few times. V and J are TRBV28 and TRBJ2-7; tentatively, D is TRBD2 (6 bases). The CDR3 covers 14 residues. The germline V gene encodes CDR1 MDHEN and CDR2 SYDVKM. The V end was cut by 6 bases, the J end by 2 bases, with 14 bases between. The CDR3 is CASRGRDIAYEQYV. The CDR3 DNA sequence: TGTGCCAGCAGGGGGCGGGATATCGCCTACGAGCAGTACGTC.

This clonotype was observed a handful of times. The J gene is TRBJ1-2, the V gene TRBV29-1, with unresolved D. This CDR3 has 13 residues. CDR1 and CDR2 (germline): SQVTM, ANQGSEA. Trimming cost V 5 bases and J 0 bases, with 10 bases left between them. The CDR3 nucleotides read TGCAGCGTTAAGGACGGACCTAACTATGGCTACACCTTC. This codes for CSVKDGPNYGYTF.